One sample yielded the 9 T cell receptor beta chains listed below, sequenced in a study of cytomegalovirus exposure and HLA in healthy donors. PCR was performed using 60 Vbeta and 13 Jbeta primers. Produced via immunoSEQ multiplex PCR; TCRdb's table is partial and in-frame only. The data contain about 240,000 clones, 80% to 85% of them seen just once; the ten biggest clones take up roughly 7.4%. Sequencing was performed on PBMCs. These receptors were taken from a woman aged 60-75 years in good health and CMV-seropositive.

The chain has TRBV11-2 and TRBJ1-1, with D hard to call. CDR3 length equals 13 residues. Germline assignment: CDR1 SGHAT and CDR2 FQNNGV. Trimming took off 0 bases at V and 5 bases at J, with 7 bases between the two ends. DNA of the CDR3: TGTGCCAGCAGCTTAGATTCGGGGACTGAAGCTTTCTTT. As protein: CASSLDSGTEAFF.

The CDR3 sequence is CASRRRPGLAGGVYNSYNEQFF. The CDR3 coding sequence is TGTGCCAGTAGGCGACGACCGGGACTAGCGGGAGGGGTATATAACTCCTACAATGAGCAGTTCTTC. V usage is TRBV19 and J usage is TRBJ2-1; 16 nucleotides match TRBD2. The CDR3 is 22 amino acids. V gave up 6 bases and J gave up 0 bases; unmatched junction bases: 17. Germline assignment: CDR1 LNHDA and CDR2 SQIVND (reference sequence).

This clone was counted between two and nine times. The germline gene is not matched at one end of the junction; a read error may be the cause. The chain joins TRBV7-9 to TRBJ1-1, with TRBD1 identical over 8 bases. Germline loops: CDR1 SEHNR, CDR2 FQNEAQ (reference sequence). This CDR3 is 16 amino acids long. For the CDR3, the DNA is TGTTCCAGCAGCTCCGGAATCAGGGGGCTGAACACTGAAGCTTTCTTT. This gives the protein CSSSSGIRGLNTEAFF.

The rearrangement uses TRBV6-1 and TRBJ1-5; possibly TRBD1 for D (5 bases). CDR3 length: 13 residues. The V gene's germline CDR1 is MNHNS and CDR2 SASEGT. V lost 5 bases, J lost 4 bases, and 9 bases lay in between. The CDR3, as DNA: TGTGCCAGCAGTCACGGGGGGAATCAGCCCCAGCATTTT. It yields the protein CASSHGGNQPQHF.

The chain is built from TRBV28 and TRBJ2-7; 10 bases are shared with TRBD2. V gave up 5 bases and J gave up 3 bases; unmatched junction bases: 10. Germline V gives CDR1 MDHEN, CDR2 SYDVKM. The CDR3 contains 16 residues. CDR3 DNA: TGTGCCAGCAGTGTCCTTCCCCTAGCGGGGGACTACGAGCAGTACTTC. It is translated as CASSVLPLAGDYEQYF. Complete variable domain (other parts from reference TRBV28 and TRBJ2-7): DVKVTQSSRYLVKRTGEKVFLECVQDMDHENMFWYRQDPGLGLRLIYFSYDVKMKEKGDIPEGYSVSREKKERFSLILESASTNQTSMYLCASSVLPLAGDYEQYFGPGTRLTVT.

The chain employs TRBV7-3 and TRBJ2-3, with D uncertain. CDR3 size: 14 residues. Looked up from germline, CDR1 is SGHTA and CDR2 is FQGTGA. Trimming shortened V by 5 bases and J by 5 bases, and 14 bases separated the two germline ends. The CDR3 sequence: CASSLSLAEDTQYF. The CDR3, as DNA: TGTGCCAGCAGCCTTAGTCTCGCGGAAGATACGCAGTATTTT.

This chain links TRBV6-6 with TRBJ1-1, with unresolved D. V was shortened by 2 bases and J by 5 bases, with 6 bases between the two germline ends. The CDR3 extends over 12 amino acids. CDR1 is MNHNY and CDR2 is SVGAGI in the germline V gene (reference sequence). CDR3 nucleotides: TGTGCCAGCAGTTACGTGGAGACTGAAGCTTTCTTT. Translating it yields CASSYVETEAFF.

The genes are TRBV5-4 and TRBJ2-3; maybe TRBD1 (6 bases). Trimming cost V 2 bases and J 2 bases, with 12 bases left between them. Germline CDR1 reads SGHNT; CDR2 reads YYREEE (reference sequence). The CDR3 is 15 residues long. The CDR3 protein is CASSFQGSITDTQYF. DNA for the CDR3: TGTGCCAGCAGCTTTCAGGGGTCCATCACAGATACGCAGTATTTT.

The gene calls are TRBV30 and TRBJ1-1; D possibly corresponds to TRBD1 (6 bases). V dropped 4 bases and J dropped 0 bases, with 9 bases sitting between them. CDR3 length equals 13 residues. Looked up from germline, CDR1 is GTSNPN and CDR2 is SVGIG (reference sequence). The CDR3 reads CAWNGQLNTEAFF. In nucleotides, the CDR3 is TGTGCCTGGAATGGACAGTTGAACACTGAAGCTTTCTTT.